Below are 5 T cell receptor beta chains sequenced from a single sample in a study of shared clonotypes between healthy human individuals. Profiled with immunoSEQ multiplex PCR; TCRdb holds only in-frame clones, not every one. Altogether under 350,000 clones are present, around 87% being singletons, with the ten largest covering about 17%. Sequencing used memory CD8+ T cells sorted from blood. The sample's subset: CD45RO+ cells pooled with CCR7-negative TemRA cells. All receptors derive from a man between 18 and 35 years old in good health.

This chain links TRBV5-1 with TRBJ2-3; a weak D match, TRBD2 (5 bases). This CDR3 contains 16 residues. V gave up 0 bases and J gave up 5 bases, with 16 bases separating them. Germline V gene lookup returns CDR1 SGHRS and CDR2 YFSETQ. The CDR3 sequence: CASSLEGTSAGDTQYF. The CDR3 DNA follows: TGCGCCAGCAGCTTGGAAGGTACCTCGGCGGGAGATACGCAGTATTTT.

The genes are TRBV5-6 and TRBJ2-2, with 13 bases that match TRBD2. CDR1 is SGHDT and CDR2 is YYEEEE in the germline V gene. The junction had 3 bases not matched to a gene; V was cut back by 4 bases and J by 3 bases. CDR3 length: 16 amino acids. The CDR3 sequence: CASSPGLAGYTGELFF. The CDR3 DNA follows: TGTGCCAGCAGCCCGGGACTAGCGGGGTACACCGGGGAGCTGTTTTTT.

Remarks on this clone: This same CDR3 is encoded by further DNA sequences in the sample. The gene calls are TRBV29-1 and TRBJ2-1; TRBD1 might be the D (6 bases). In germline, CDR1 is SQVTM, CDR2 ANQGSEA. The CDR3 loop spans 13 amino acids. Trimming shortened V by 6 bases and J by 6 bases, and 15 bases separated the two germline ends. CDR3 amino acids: CSVSTGGPNEQFF. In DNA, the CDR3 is TGCAGCGTCTCGACAGGAGGTCCCAATGAGCAGTTCTTC.

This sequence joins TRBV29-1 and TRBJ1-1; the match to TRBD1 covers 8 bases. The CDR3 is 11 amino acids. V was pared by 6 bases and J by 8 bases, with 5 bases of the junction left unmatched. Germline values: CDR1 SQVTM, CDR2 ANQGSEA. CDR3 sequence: CSVDGQGEAFF. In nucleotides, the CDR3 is TGCAGCGTAGACGGACAGGGCGAAGCTTTCTTT. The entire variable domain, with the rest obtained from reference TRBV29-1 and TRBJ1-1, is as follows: SAVISQKPSRDICQRGTSLTIQCQVDSQVTMMFWYRQQPGQSLTLIATANQGSEATYESGFVIDKFPISRPNLTFSTLTVSNMSPEDSSIYLCSVDGQGEAFFGQGTRLTVV.

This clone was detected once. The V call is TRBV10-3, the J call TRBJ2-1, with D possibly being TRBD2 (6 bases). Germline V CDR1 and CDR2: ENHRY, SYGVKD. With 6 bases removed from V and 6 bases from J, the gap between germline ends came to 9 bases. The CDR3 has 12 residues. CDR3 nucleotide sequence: TGTGCCATCAGCCGGGACTTCAATGAGCAGTTCTTC. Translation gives CAISRDFNEQFF.